These 11 T cell receptor beta chains were all obtained from the same sample, sequenced in a study of blood T cell repertoires in COVID-19. The method was immunoSEQ multiplex PCR; TCRdb's version includes in-frame clones alone and lacks a portion of them. Among about 250,000 clones listed, about 83% were seen once. The sample consisted of peripheral blood. These receptors were taken from a human donor in a cohort sampled during active COVID-19.

The V call is TRBV14, the J call TRBJ2-1; TRBD1 agrees at 12 bases. Germline lookup yields CDR1 SGHDN and CDR2 FVKESK. V trimming: 4 bases; J trimming: 6 bases; junction bases outside the gene matches: 7. The CDR3 contains 16 residues. CDR3 in DNA: TGTGCCAGCAGCCCACGGGGACAGGGGGCCCTCAATGAGCAGTTCTTC. Encoded protein: CASSPRGQGALNEQFF.

In nucleotides, the CDR3 is TGTGCCACCAGCAGAGAGATAGATTCAGATACGCAGTATTTT. Protein sequence: CATSREIDSDTQYF. The J gene is TRBJ2-3, the V gene TRBV15; D remains unclear. Trimming took 0 bases from V and 4 from J, leaving 8 bases between them. The V gene's germline CDR1 is LNHNV and CDR2 YYDKDF (reference sequence). This CDR3 spans 14 amino acids.

This clone came up once. The rearrangement joins TRBV5-5 to TRBJ1-1, with unresolved D. This CDR3 contains 18 residues. Germline lookup yields CDR1 SGHKS and CDR2 YYEKEE (reference sequence). V lost 0 bases to trimming and J lost 0 bases, with 18 bases between them. The CDR3 bases are TGTGCCAGCAGCTTGGCCCATACCTCGTGGGCGCTGAACACTGAAGCTTTCTTT. Translated: CASSLAHTSWALNTEAFF.

The V gene is TRBV29-1, the J gene TRBJ2-3, with D perhaps matching TRBD2 (5 bases). There are 14 residues in the CDR3. CDR1 is SQVTM, CDR2 ANQGSEA, per germline. V was shortened by 2 bases and J by 3 bases, with 12 bases between the two germline ends. Here the CDR3 DNA reads TGCAGCGTTGAACGCGGGCGAGGTACAGATACGCAGTATTTT. Translation: CSVERGRGTDTQYF.

J is TRBJ2-7 and V is TRBV5-1; TRBD2 matches at 8 bases. From germline, CDR1 is SGHRS and CDR2 YFSETQ. V was pared by 4 bases and J by 2 bases, with 8 bases of the junction left unmatched. CDR3 length: 15 residues. The CDR3, as DNA: TGCGCCAGCAGCGCCAGGCGGGGGGCCGCCTACGAGCAGTACTTC. It translates to CASSARRGAAYEQYF.

The V and J genes are TRBV18 and TRBJ2-7, with 12 bases fitting TRBD2. The J segment lost 9 bases and the V segment lost 3 bases, leaving 6 bases of the junction unmatched. The germline gives CDR1 KGHSH, CDR2 LQKENI. This CDR3 has 14 residues. The CDR3 sequence is CASSPQTSGSAQYF. Here the CDR3 DNA reads TGTGCCAGCTCACCTCAGACTAGCGGGAGCGCGCAGTACTTC.

This chain connects TRBV7-6 to TRBJ1-3; 8 positions match TRBD1. Trimming cost V 1 base and J 1 base; bases outside gene matches: 3. CDR1 is SGHVS and CDR2 is FNYEAQ in the germline V gene. CDR3 length equals 16 residues. The CDR3 protein is CASSLGDRPSGNTIYF. The CDR3 nucleotides are TGTGCCAGCAGCTTAGGGGACAGGCCTTCTGGAAACACCATATATTTT.

The CDR3 sequence: CAISGGLQETQYF. Here the CDR3 DNA reads TGTGCCATCAGTGGGGGACTCCAAGAGACCCAGTACTTC. V is TRBV10-3 and J is TRBJ2-5; possible D gene TRBD2, 6 bases. Trimming stripped 4 bases from V and 1 base from J, with 7 bases between. Germline CDR1 and CDR2: ENHRY and SYGVKD. CDR3 length: 13 residues.

This chain links TRBV7-2 with TRBJ1-1, with D tentatively TRBD1 (5 bases). CDR1 is SGHTA and CDR2 is FQGNSA in the germline V gene. The V and J ends lost 7 bases and 4 bases respectively, with 16 bases between them. The CDR3 covers 14 residues. The CDR3 DNA follows: TGTGCCAGCATTAGAGTTAGGGGAGGCACTGAAGCTTTCTTT. Protein sequence: CASIRVRGGTEAFF.

A single count supports this clone. The chain recombines TRBV6-4 with TRBJ2-3, with no clear D. Trimming cost V 3 bases and J 0 bases, with 7 bases left between them. Germline V gives CDR1 MRHNA, CDR2 SNTAGT. The CDR3 totals 14 residues. The CDR3 spells CASSEYFSTDTQYF. The CDR3 DNA is TGTGCCAGCAGTGAATATTTTAGCACAGATACGCAGTATTTT.

V is TRBV25-1 and J is TRBJ1-1, with D maybe TRBD1 (5 bases). The germline V gene encodes CDR1 MGHDK and CDR2 SYGVNS. The CDR3 runs 16 residues. Trimming took 2 bases from V and 4 from J, leaving 17 bases between them. CDR3 in DNA: TGTGCCAGCAGTGAAACCATCCACAGGAGGGGCACTGAAGCTTTCTTT. It translates to CASSETIHRRGTEAFF.